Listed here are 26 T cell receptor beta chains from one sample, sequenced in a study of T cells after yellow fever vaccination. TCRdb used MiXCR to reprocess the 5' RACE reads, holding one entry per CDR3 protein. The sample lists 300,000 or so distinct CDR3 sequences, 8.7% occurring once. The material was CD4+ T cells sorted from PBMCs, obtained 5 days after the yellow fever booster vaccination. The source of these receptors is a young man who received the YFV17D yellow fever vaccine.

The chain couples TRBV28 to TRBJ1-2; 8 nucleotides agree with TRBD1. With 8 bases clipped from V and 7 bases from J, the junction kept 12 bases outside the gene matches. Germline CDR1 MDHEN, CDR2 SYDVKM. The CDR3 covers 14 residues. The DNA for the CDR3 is TGTGCCAGCCTTCGGGCAGGGGGCTTCTTTGGCTACACCTTC. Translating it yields CASLRAGGFFGYTF.

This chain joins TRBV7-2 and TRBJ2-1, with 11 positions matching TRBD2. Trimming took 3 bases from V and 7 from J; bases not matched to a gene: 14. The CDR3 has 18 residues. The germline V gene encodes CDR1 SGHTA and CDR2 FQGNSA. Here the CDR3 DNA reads TGTGCCAGCAGCTTTACCTCCGGCCTAGCGGGGGGTCGGAATGAGCAGTTCTTC. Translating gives CASSFTSGLAGGRNEQFF. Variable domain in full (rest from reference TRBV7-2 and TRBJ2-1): GAGVSQSPSNKVTEKGKDVELRCDPISGHTALYWYRQSLGQGLEFLIYFQGNSAPDKSGLPSDRFSAERTGGSVSTLTIQRTQQEDSAVYLCASSFTSGLAGGRNEQFFGPGTRLTVL.

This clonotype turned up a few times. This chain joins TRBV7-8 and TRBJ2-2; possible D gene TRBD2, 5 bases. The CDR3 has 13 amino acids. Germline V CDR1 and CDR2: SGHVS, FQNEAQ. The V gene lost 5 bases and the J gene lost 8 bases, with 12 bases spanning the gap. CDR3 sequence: CASSPTSGGELFF. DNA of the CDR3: TGTGCCAGCAGCCCAACCTCGGGAGGGGAGCTGTTTTTT.

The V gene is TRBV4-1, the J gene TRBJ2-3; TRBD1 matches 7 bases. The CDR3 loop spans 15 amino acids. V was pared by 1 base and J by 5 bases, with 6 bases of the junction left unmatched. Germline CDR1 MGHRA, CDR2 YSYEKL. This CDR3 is CASSQVGTERDTQYF. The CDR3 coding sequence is TGCGCCAGCAGCCAAGTTGGGACAGAAAGAGATACGCAGTATTTT.

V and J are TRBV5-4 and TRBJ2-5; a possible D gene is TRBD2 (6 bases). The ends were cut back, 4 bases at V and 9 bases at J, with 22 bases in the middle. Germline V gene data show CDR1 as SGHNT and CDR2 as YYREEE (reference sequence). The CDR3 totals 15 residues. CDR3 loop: CASSGGGTSLSPQYF. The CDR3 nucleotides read TGTGCCAGCAGCGGTGGGGGGACTTCCCTTTCCCCCCAGTACTTC.

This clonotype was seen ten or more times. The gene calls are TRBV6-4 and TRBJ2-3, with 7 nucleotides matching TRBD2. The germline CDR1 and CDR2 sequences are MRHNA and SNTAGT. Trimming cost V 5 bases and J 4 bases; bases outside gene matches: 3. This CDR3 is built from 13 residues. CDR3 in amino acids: CASSPRGADTQYF. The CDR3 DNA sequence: TGTGCCAGCAGTCCACGGGGGGCAGATACGCAGTATTTT.

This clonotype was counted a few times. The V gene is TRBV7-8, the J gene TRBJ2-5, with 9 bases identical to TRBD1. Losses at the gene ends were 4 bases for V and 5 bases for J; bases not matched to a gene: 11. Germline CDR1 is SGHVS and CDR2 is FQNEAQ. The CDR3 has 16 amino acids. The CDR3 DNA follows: TGTGCCAGCAGCTCCCTGTGGGACAGGGAGGTGGAGACCCAGTACTTC. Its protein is CASSSLWDREVETQYF.

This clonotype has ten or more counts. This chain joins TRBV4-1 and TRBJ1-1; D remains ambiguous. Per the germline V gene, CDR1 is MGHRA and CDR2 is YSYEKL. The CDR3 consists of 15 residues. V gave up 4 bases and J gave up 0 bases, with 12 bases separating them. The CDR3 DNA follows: TGCGCCAGCAGCCCGGCCTACCACTTGAACACTGAAGCTTTCTTT. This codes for CASSPAYHLNTEAFF.

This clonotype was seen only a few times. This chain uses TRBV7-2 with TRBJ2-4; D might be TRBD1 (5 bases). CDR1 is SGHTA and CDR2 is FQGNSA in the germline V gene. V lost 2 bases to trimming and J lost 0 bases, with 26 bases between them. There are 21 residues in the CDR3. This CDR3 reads CASSLYLWDQGGFLAKNIQYF. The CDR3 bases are TGTGCCAGCAGCTTATATTTGTGGGATCAGGGTGGGTTCCTAGCCAAAAACATTCAGTACTTC.

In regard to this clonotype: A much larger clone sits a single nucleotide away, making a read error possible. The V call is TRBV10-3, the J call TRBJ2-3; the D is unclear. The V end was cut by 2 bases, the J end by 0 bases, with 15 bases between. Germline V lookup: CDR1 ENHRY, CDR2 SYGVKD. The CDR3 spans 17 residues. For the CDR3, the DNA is TGTGCCATCAGTGAGATTCCGGCAGACAATAGCACAGATACGCAGTATTTT. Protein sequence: CAISEIPADNSTDTQYF.

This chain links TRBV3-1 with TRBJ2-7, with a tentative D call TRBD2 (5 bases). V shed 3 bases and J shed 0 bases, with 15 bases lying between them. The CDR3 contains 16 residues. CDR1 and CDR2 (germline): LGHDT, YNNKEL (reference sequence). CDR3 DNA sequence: TGTGCCAGCAGCCAGTGGACGGACTTAAGCTCCTACGAGCAGTACTTC. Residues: CASSQWTDLSSYEQYF.

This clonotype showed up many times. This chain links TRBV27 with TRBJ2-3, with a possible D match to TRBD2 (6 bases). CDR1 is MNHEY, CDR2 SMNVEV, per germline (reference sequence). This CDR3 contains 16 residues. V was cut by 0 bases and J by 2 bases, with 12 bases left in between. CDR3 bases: TGTGCCAGCAGTTTATCGGAACGGAGGGACACAGATACGCAGTATTTT. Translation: CASSLSERRDTDTQYF.

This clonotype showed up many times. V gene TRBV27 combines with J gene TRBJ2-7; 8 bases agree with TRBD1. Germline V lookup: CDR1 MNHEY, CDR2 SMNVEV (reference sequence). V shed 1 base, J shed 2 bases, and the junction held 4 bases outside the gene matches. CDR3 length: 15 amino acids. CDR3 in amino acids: CASSLLGQGTYEQYF. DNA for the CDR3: TGTGCCAGCAGTTTATTAGGACAGGGCACCTACGAGCAGTACTTC.

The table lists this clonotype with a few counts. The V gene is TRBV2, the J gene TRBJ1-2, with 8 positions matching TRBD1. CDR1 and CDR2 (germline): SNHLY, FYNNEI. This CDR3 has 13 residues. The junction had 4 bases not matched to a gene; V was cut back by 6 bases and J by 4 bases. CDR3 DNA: TGTGCCAGCAGCGGACAGGGACCCTATGGCTACACCTTC. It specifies CASSGQGPYGYTF.

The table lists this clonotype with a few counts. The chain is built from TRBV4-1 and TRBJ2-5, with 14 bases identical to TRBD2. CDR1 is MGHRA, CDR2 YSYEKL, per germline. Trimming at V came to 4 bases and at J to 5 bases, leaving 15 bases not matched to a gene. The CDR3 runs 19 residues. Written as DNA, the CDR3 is TGCGCCAGCAGCCCCTTGGGACTAGCGGGGGCCGTGATCAAGGAGACCCAGTACTTC. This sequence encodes CASSPLGLAGAVIKETQYF.

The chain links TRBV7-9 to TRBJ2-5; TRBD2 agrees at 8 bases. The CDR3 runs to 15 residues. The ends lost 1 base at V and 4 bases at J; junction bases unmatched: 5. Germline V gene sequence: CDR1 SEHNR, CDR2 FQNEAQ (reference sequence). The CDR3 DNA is TGTGCCAGCAGCTTAGTCTTAGCGGGGAGAGAGACCCAGTACTTC. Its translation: CASSLVLAGRETQYF.

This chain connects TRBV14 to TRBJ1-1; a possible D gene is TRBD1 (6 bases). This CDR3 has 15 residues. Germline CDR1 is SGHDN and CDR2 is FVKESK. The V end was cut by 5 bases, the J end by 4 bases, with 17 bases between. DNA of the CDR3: TGTGCCAGCAGCTCACAGGGACCTGGCACCACTGAAGCTTTCTTT. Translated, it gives CASSSQGPGTTEAFF. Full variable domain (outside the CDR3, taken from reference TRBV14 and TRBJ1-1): EAGVTQFPSHSVIEKGQTVTLRCDPISGHDNLYWYRRVMGKEIKFLLHFVKESKQDESGMPNNRFLAERTGGTYSTLKVQPAELEDSGVYFCASSSQGPGTTEAFFGQGTRLTVV.

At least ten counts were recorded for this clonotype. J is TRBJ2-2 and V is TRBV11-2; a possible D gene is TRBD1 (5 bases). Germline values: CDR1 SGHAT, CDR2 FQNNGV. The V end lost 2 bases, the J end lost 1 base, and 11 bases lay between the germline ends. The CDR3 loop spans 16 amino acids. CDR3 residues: CASSLIQGLNTGELFF. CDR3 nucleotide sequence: TGTGCCAGCAGCTTAATCCAGGGCCTGAACACCGGGGAGCTGTTTTTT.

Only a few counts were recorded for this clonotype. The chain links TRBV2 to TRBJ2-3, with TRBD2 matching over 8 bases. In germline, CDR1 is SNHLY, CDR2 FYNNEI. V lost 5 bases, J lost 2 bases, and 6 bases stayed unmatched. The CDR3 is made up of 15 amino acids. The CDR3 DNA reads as TGTGCCAGCAGTAGAGCGGGAGCATTCACAGATACGCAGTATTTT. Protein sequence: CASSRAGAFTDTQYF.

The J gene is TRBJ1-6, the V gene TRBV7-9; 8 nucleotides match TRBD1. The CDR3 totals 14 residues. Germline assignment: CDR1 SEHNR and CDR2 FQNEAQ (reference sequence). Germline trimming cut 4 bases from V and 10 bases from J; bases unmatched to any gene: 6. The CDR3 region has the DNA TGTGCCAGCAGCTCCCGACAGGGGCGGTCACCCCTCCACTTT. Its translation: CASSSRQGRSPLHF.

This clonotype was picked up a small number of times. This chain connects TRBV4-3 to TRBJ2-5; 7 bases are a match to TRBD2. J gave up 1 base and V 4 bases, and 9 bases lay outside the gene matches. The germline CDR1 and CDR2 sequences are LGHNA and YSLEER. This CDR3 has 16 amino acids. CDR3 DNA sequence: TGCGCCAGCAGCCTAAGGCTAGCGGAGATCCAAGAGACCCAGTACTTC. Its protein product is CASSLRLAEIQETQYF.

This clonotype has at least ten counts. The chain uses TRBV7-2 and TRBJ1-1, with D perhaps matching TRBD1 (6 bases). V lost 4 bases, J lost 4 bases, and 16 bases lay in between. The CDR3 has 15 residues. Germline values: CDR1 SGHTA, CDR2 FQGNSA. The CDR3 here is CASSSVWGGGTEAFF. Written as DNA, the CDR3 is TGTGCCAGCAGCTCCGTTTGGGGAGGGGGCACTGAAGCTTTCTTT.

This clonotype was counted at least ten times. As DNA, the CDR3 is TGTGCCAGCAGGGAACAGGCATACACCGGGGAGCTGTTTTTT. It is translated as CASREQAYTGELFF. V is TRBV2 and J is TRBJ2-2; TRBD1 might be the D (5 bases). Trimming pared 6 bases from V and 3 bases from J, leaving 11 bases between. This CDR3 has 14 residues. Looked up from germline, CDR1 is SNHLY and CDR2 is FYNNEI. The variable domain in full, completed from reference TRBV2 and TRBJ2-2, reads EPEVTQTPSHQVTQMGQEVILRCVPISNHLYFYWYRQILGQKVEFLVSFYNNEISEKSEIFDDQFSVERPDGSNFTLKIRSTKLEDSAMYFCASREQAYTGELFFGEGSRLTVL.

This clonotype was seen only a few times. The CDR3 DNA follows: TGTGCCAGCAGGAAAGGACTAGCCGATCTGGAGACCCAGTACTTC. Translating it yields CASRKGLADLETQYF. V usage is TRBV6-5 and J usage is TRBJ2-5; 8 bases line up with TRBD2. Germline V lookup: CDR1 MNHEY, CDR2 SVGAGI. The CDR3 loop spans 15 amino acids. J gave up 5 bases and V 6 bases, and 11 bases lay outside the gene matches.

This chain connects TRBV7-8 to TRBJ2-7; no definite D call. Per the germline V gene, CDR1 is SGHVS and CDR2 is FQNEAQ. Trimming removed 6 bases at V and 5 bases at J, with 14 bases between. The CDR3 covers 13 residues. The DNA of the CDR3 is TGTGCCAGCAGTCCCGCCGGCGTTAACGAGCAGTACGTC. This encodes CASSPAGVNEQYV.

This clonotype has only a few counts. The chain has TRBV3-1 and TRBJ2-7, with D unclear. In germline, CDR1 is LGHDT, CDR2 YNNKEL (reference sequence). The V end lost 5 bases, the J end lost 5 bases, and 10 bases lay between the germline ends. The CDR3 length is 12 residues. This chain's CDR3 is CASSESLNEQYF. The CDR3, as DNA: TGTGCCAGCAGCGAAAGTCTTAACGAGCAGTACTTC.